The 10 T cell receptor beta chains below come from one sample, sequenced in a study of OX40 agonist ivuxolimab in advanced cancers. Preparation of the library involved the immunoSEQ multiplex PCR assay. This is the immuneACCESS table as TCRdb keeps it, with only in-frame sequences that have V and J called. A part of the clones is gone; compared with another copy, unresolved V genes explain less than half, and the rest is unexplained. The sample table records 100,000 to 150,000 clones; around 93% of these occur just once. 0.8% to 1% of the sample is in the top ten clones. Sequences were derived from CD4+ or CD8+ T cells sorted from blood, sampled in a trial of the OX40 agonist ivuxolimab. The receptors derive from an adult with an advanced solid tumor such as melanoma, head and neck, liver or kidney cancer.

The chain employs TRBV7-6 and TRBJ1-1, with D unclear. Germline CDR1 is SGHVS and CDR2 is FNYEAQ. This CDR3 comprises 14 residues. The V end lost 2 bases, the J end lost 2 bases, and 9 bases lay between the germline ends. CDR3 DNA sequence: TGTGCCAGCAGCTTAAGGACGGATAACACTGAAGCTTTCTTT. It encodes CASSLRTDNTEAFF.

The chain's CDR3 is CASSVALDNEQFF. The CDR3 bases are TGTGCCAGCAGCGTAGCACTTGACAATGAGCAGTTCTTC. V gene TRBV9 combines with J gene TRBJ2-1; the D is unclear. This CDR3 region has 13 residues. Germline-derived CDR1 and CDR2 are SGDLS and YYNGEE. V lost 0 bases and J 5 bases, leaving 6 bases between the germline ends.

This chain joins TRBV19 and TRBJ2-1, with 7 bases identical to TRBD2. Germline-derived CDR1 and CDR2 are LNHDA and SQIVND (reference sequence). This CDR3 comprises 15 residues. The V gene end was trimmed by 6 bases and the J gene end by 4 bases; junction bases not matched to a gene: 9. The DNA of the CDR3 is TGTGCCAGTAGCGCCCGGCGGGAGCTTTACAATGAGCAGTTCTTC. Protein product: CASSARRELYNEQFF.

In regard to this clone: At the DNA level, this CDR3 is encoded by other sequences in the same sample as well. The chain couples TRBV30 to TRBJ2-7; TRBD2 matches at 10 bases. Germline V gene lookup returns CDR1 GTSNPN and CDR2 SVGIG (reference sequence). The V gene end was trimmed by 4 bases and the J gene end by 4 bases; junction bases not matched to a gene: 1. CDR3 size: 12 residues. The CDR3 region has the DNA TGTGCCTGGACTAGCGGGAGTTACGAGCAGTACTTC. Its protein product is CAWTSGSYEQYF. The whole variable domain, filled in from reference TRBV30 and TRBJ2-7, reads SQTIHQWPATLVQPVGSPLSLECTVEGTSNPNLYWYRQAAGRGLQLLFYSVGIGQISSEVPQNLSASRPQDRQFILSSKKLLLSDSGFYLCAWTSGSYEQYFGPGTRLTVT.

The chain couples TRBV11-2 to TRBJ2-7; D might be TRBD2 (6 bases). Germline assignment: CDR1 SGHAT and CDR2 FQNNGV. Trimming pared 5 bases from V and 0 bases from J, leaving 14 bases between. This CDR3 comprises 15 residues. CDR3 nucleotide sequence: TGTGCCAGCAGCGTTATCCAGCGGGCCTCCTACGAGCAGTACTTC. It yields the protein CASSVIQRASYEQYF. Full variable domain (remainder filled in from reference TRBV11-2 and TRBJ2-7): EAGVAQSPRYKIIEKRQSVAFWCNPISGHATLYWYQQILGQGPKLLIQFQNNGVVDDSQLPKDRFSAERLKGVDSTLKIQPAKLEDSAVYLCASSVIQRASYEQYFGPGTRLTVT.

V is TRBV4-2 and J is TRBJ2-5, with 12 bases aligning to TRBD1. This CDR3 contains 16 residues. J lost 4 bases, V lost 0 bases, and 3 bases had no gene match. Germline V gene lookup returns CDR1 LGHNA and CDR2 YNFKEQ. CDR3 in DNA: TGTGCCAGCAGCCAAGAGGGGACAGGGGGCTTAGAGACCCAGTACTTC. This gives the protein CASSQEGTGGLETQYF.

The rearrangement joins TRBV28 to TRBJ1-2; tentatively, D is TRBD1 (6 bases). Germline V gene sequence: CDR1 MDHEN, CDR2 SYDVKM. The CDR3 is 12 amino acids. Trimming removed 3 bases from V and 6 bases from J, with 8 bases in between. The CDR3 sequence: CASSFQGNGYTF. In nucleotides, the CDR3 is TGTGCCAGCAGTTTCCAGGGGAATGGCTACACCTTC.

This chain links TRBV5-8 with TRBJ1-5, with TRBD1 matching 9 bases. Germline assignment: CDR1 SGHTS and CDR2 YDEGEE. J was trimmed by 2 bases and V by 4 bases; bases with no gene match: 4. This CDR3 has 15 residues. This chain's CDR3 is CASSTGQGRNQPQHF. Written as DNA, the CDR3 is TGTGCCAGCAGCACGGGACAGGGACGCAATCAGCCCCAGCATTTT.

The chain uses TRBV7-2 and TRBJ2-4; D may correspond to TRBD1 or TRBD2 (5 bases each). The germline gives CDR1 SGHTA, CDR2 FQGNSA. Trimming removed 4 bases at V and 0 bases at J, with 10 bases between. The CDR3 totals 15 residues. CDR3 nucleotide sequence: TGTGCCAGCAGCTGGGACGGGGTAGCCAAAAACATTCAGTACTTC. It is translated as CASSWDGVAKNIQYF.

The V and J genes are TRBV7-9 and TRBJ1-1, with TRBD1 as a possible D gene (5 bases). The CDR3 spans 13 residues. CDR1 is SEHNR and CDR2 is FQNEAQ in the germline V gene (reference sequence). The V end was cut by 8 bases, the J end by 2 bases, with 12 bases between. Here the CDR3 reads CASEKRGNTEAFF. The CDR3 region has the DNA TGTGCCAGCGAAAAAAGGGGCAACACTGAAGCTTTCTTT.